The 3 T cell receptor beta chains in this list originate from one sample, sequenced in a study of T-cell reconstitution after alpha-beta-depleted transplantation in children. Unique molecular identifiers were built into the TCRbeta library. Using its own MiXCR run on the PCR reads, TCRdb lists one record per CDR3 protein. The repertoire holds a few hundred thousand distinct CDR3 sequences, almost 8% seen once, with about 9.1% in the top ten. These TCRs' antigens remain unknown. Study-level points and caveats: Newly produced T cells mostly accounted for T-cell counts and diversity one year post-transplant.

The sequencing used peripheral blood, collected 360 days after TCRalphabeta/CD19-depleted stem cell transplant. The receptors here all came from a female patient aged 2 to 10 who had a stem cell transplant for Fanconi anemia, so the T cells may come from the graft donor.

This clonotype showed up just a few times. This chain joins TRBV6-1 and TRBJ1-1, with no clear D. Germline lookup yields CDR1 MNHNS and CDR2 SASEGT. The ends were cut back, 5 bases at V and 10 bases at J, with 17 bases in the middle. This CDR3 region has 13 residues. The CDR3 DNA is TGTGCCAGCAGTCGAATGAGAGAGAAGGGAGCTTTCTTT. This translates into CASSRMREKGAFF.

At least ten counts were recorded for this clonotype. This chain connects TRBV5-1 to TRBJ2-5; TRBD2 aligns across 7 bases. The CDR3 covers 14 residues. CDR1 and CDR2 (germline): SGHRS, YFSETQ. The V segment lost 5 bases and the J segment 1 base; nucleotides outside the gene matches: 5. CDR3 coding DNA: TGCGCCAGCAGTGGTAGCGGGCGCCAAGAGACCCAGTACTTC. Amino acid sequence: CASSGSGRQETQYF.

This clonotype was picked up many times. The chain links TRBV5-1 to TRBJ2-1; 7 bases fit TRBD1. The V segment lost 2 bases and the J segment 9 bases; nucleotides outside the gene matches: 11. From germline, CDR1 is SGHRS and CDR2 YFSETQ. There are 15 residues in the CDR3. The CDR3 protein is CASSFGQAAGGEQFF. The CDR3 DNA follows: TGCGCCAGCAGCTTCGGACAGGCGGCAGGGGGTGAGCAGTTCTTC.